A selection of T cell receptor beta chains follows, all from one sample in a study of T-cell reconstitution after alpha-beta-depleted transplantation in children. One entry per CDR3 protein, called by TCRdb with MiXCR from the PCR reads. The sample holds a few hundred thousand distinct CDR3 sequences, 10% seen once. This specimen consisted of PBMCs, obtained before TCRalphabeta/CD19-depleted stem cell transplant. The receptors stem from a boy under three years old with acute myeloid leukemia, due to receive a stem cell transplant. Each CDR3 is given with its conserved first and last residue. The order of the fields is J gene, clone size, V gene, D gene, CDR3 DNA, CDR3 protein. D genes are given only for firm matches. The size of a clone is reported for some rows only, either as once, few or many, or as a class for expanded clones.

TRBJ2-3 once TRBV30 NA TGTGCCTGGAGTGTCCGTGATACGCAGTATTTT CAWSVRDTQYF
TRBJ1-1 many TRBV28 TRBD1 TGTGCCAGCAGTCTAACAGGGGTGAGGGCTTTCTTT CASSLTGVRAFF
TRBJ1-6 NA TRBV7-2 TRBD1 TGTGCCAGCAGCTCACGACAGGGGTCGTATAATTCACCCCTCCACTTT CASSSRQGSYNSPLHF
TRBJ1-1 many TRBV3-1 NA TGTGCCAGCAGCCAGCGGGGGTTGGGCACTGAAGCTTTCTTT CASSQRGLGTEAFF
TRBJ2-4 many TRBV7-2 TRBD1 TGTGCCAGCAGCTTAGGGCTTTTGGGACAGGGATTCGCGTTAGCCAAAAACATTCAGTACTTC CASSLGLLGQGFALAKNIQYF
TRBJ2-7 few TRBV9 NA TGTGCCAGCAGCGCGGTCTACGAGCAGTACTTC CASSAVYEQYF
TRBJ2-7 many TRBV5-1 TRBD1 TGCGCCAGCAGCTTGGTTCTGTTAGGACAGGGGGCATACGAGCAGTACTTC CASSLVLLGQGAYEQYF
TRBJ1-6 many TRBV12-3/TRBV12-4 NA TGTGCCAGCAGTTTCACGGGAAAAGGAAATTCACCCCTCCACTTT CASSFTGKGNSPLHF
TRBJ2-3 NA TRBV7-3 NA TGTGCCAGCAGCTTAAGGGCTCGTGCAGATACGCAGTATTTT CASSLRARADTQYF
TRBJ2-7 many TRBV4-3 NA TGCGCCAGCAGCCAGGATTTCCGGGGCTACGAGCAGTACTTC CASSQDFRGYEQYF
TRBJ2-5 many TRBV5-1 TRBD2 TGCGCCAGCAGCTTGGGGACTAGCGGGATAGGTGGAGAGACCCAGTACTTC CASSLGTSGIGGETQYF
TRBJ2-1 many TRBV7-8 TRBD2 TGTGCCAGCAGCTTAGGGCCGGGGGGGGTTGACAATGAGCAGTTCTTC CASSLGPGGVDNEQFF
TRBJ2-1 many TRBV10-3 NA TGTAAACAACCAGGGTTACGGCAGTTCTTC CKQPGLRQFF
TRBJ2-3 NA TRBV14 TRBD2 TGTGCCAGCAGCCAAGATAGAAAGGGAGGGCCGAGTAGGACAGATACGCAGTATTTT CASSQDRKGGPSRTDTQYF